Below are 26 T cell receptor beta chains sequenced from a single sample in a study of chemoradiotherapy in HPV16-positive cancers. Sequenced by immunoSEQ multiplex PCR; TCRdb stores in-frame clones only, minus some. Among 7,500 to 8,000 clones listed, 70% to 90% were seen once. The specimen was tumor tissue, collected from a patient who underwent chemoradiotherapy. These receptors all come from a human donor with HPV-associated anogenital cancer.

This chain links TRBV7-6 with TRBJ1-2, with TRBD1 identical over 8 bases. CDR3 length equals 17 residues. V shed 2 bases and J 4 bases; nucleotides not matched to a gene: 12. CDR1 and CDR2 from the germline V gene are SGHVS and FNYEAQ. The CDR3 reads CASSLIGRDRSFYGYTF. The CDR3 DNA reads TGTGCCAGCAGCTTAATTGGCCGGGACAGGAGTTTCTATGGCTACACCTTC.

This rearrangement joins TRBV19 to TRBJ2-1; 7 nucleotides agree with TRBD2. Germline CDR1 reads LNHDA; CDR2 reads SQIVND (reference sequence). The ends lost 5 bases at V and 3 bases at J; junction bases unmatched: 1. CDR3 size: 13 residues. The CDR3 nucleotides read TGTGCCAGTAGTTGGGACTACTACAATGAGCAGTTCTTC. This encodes CASSWDYYNEQFF.

The CDR3 loop reads CASSQTGTGLYEQYV. In DNA form, the CDR3 reads TGTGCCAGCAGCCAAACCGGGACAGGCCTCTACGAGCAGTACGTC. The V call is TRBV7-2, the J call TRBJ2-7, with TRBD1 matching over 8 bases. This CDR3 is built from 15 residues. Germline assignment: CDR1 SGHTA and CDR2 FQGNSA. The V and J ends lost 5 bases and 3 bases, in that order; junction bases with no gene match: 9.

This clone appeared once. The gene calls are TRBV11-2 and TRBJ2-7, with 8 bases that match TRBD1. Germline CDR1 reads SGHAT; CDR2 reads FQNNGV. Unmatched junction bases numbered 4, after V lost 0 bases and J lost 3 bases. This CDR3 has 15 residues. This chain's CDR3 is CASSLDRTGNYEQYV. For the CDR3, the DNA is TGTGCCAGCAGCTTAGATAGGACAGGGAACTACGAGCAGTACGTC.

This chain links TRBV7-6 with TRBJ2-5, with 11 bases lining up with TRBD2. The CDR3 is made up of 17 amino acids. The junction had 14 bases not matched to a gene; V was cut back by 4 bases and J by 7 bases. The germline CDR1 and CDR2 sequences are SGHVS and FNYEAQ. CDR3 residues: CASSYLPFLSGGATQYF. CDR3 coding DNA: TGTGCCAGCAGCTACCTACCCTTTCTTAGCGGGGGGGCGACCCAGTACTTC.

The chain joins TRBV4-2 to TRBJ2-1; 8 bases agree with TRBD2. J lost 1 base, V lost 7 bases, and 12 bases had no gene match. The CDR3 contains 17 residues. Looked up from germline, CDR1 is LGHNA and CDR2 is YNFKEQ. This CDR3 reads CASTPGGVAGSYNEQFF. CDR3 sequence (DNA): TGTGCCAGCACCCCGGGGGGTGTAGCGGGATCCTACAATGAGCAGTTCTTC.

The chain is built from TRBV12-5 and TRBJ1-1; D ambiguous. The CDR3 has 16 amino acids. V lost 0 bases and J 0 bases, leaving 11 bases between the germline ends. The germline V gene encodes CDR1 LGHNT and CDR2 FRNRAP. CDR3 sequence (DNA): TGTGCTAGTGGTTTGGTACTTGGAGGGTTGAACACTGAAGCTTTCTTT. Amino acid sequence: CASGLVLGGLNTEAFF.

This chain joins TRBV6-1 and TRBJ1-2; 9 bases match TRBD1. The CDR3 length is 16 residues. CDR1 is MNHNS and CDR2 is SASEGT in the germline V gene. V was clipped by 3 bases and J by 6 bases; unmatched bases: 11. The CDR3 DNA reads TGTGCCAGCAGTGACCCCCCCGGGACAGGGAAAAATGGCTACACCTTC. Translation gives CASSDPPGTGKNGYTF.

The chain combines TRBV7-2 with TRBJ2-5; the D call may be TRBD1 or TRBD2 (5 bases each). The V gene lost 5 bases and the J gene lost 5 bases, with 15 bases spanning the gap. Looked up from germline, CDR1 is SGHTA and CDR2 is FQGNSA. The CDR3 totals 14 residues. The CDR3 spells CASSPIGWGETQYF. For the CDR3, the DNA is TGTGCCAGCAGCCCCATCGGGTGGGGGGAGACCCAGTACTTC.

This chain connects TRBV6-1 to TRBJ2-7; TRBD2 agrees at 7 bases. CDR1 is MNHNS and CDR2 is SASEGT in the germline V gene. V was pared by 7 bases and J by 2 bases, with 11 bases of the junction left unmatched. The CDR3 covers 15 residues. The DNA of the CDR3 is TGTGCCAGCACCCTTAGGGAGGGATTTACCTACGAGCAGTACGTC. It specifies CASTLREGFTYEQYV.

This rearrangement joins TRBV6-1 to TRBJ1-1, with 8 positions matching TRBD1. V lost 2 bases, J lost 5 bases, and 7 bases stayed unmatched. Germline V gives CDR1 MNHNS, CDR2 SASEGT. This CDR3 is 15 amino acids long. The CDR3 loop is CASSESRQGATEAFF. The CDR3 DNA sequence: TGTGCCAGCAGTGAATCCCGGCAGGGGGCTACTGAAGCTTTCTTT.

This clone was recorded only once. J is TRBJ1-1 and V is TRBV5-4; 11 bases are shared with TRBD1. Germline assignment: CDR1 SGHNT and CDR2 YYREEE (reference sequence). Trimming removed 5 bases from V and 5 bases from J; junction bases left unmatched: 5. The length of the CDR3 is 14 residues. The CDR3 DNA reads as TGTGCCAGCAGACAGGGACAGGGGGAGACTGAAGCTTTCTTT. Its translation is CASRQGQGETEAFF.

The rearrangement joins TRBV5-6 to TRBJ2-1; 7 bases match TRBD1. The CDR3 runs 15 residues. Germline CDR1 and CDR2: SGHDT and YYEEEE. V dropped 0 bases and J dropped 6; count of bases not matched to a gene: 6. The CDR3 loop is CASSLGQGVLNEQFF. CDR3 bases: TGTGCCAGCAGCTTGGGACAGGGAGTCCTCAATGAGCAGTTCTTC.

V usage is TRBV18 and J usage is TRBJ2-3; D might be TRBD1 (6 bases). Germline V gene data show CDR1 as KGHSH and CDR2 as LQKENI. V was shortened by 1 base and J by 4 bases, with 12 bases between the two germline ends. The CDR3 is made up of 15 amino acids. DNA of the CDR3: TGTGCCAGCTCACCACTGGTGGCAGGGGCAGATACGCAGTATTTT. Residues: CASSPLVAGADTQYF. Supplemented by reference TRBV18 and TRBJ2-3, the full variable domain reads NAGVMQNPRHLVRRRGQEARLRCSPMKGHSHVYWYRQLPEEGLKFMVYLQKENIIDESGMPKERFSAEFPKEGPSILRIQQVVRGDSAAYFCASSPLVAGADTQYFGPGTRLTVL.

The rearrangement links TRBV29-1 to TRBJ2-2, with 12 nucleotides matching TRBD1. V shed 4 bases and J 1 base; nucleotides not matched to a gene: 16. Germline CDR1 SQVTM, CDR2 ANQGSEA. The CDR3 spans 20 residues. The CDR3 sequence: CSVGLHPGQGASVNTGELFF. The CDR3 DNA sequence: TGCAGCGTTGGCTTACACCCGGGACAGGGGGCCTCCGTGAACACCGGGGAGCTGTTTTTT.

CDR3 DNA: TGTGCCAGCAGTGCTGGCAGGGTCGGTTCACCCCTCCACTTT. This encodes CASSAGRVGSPLHF. V gene TRBV2 combines with J gene TRBJ1-6; maybe TRBD1 (5 bases). CDR3 size: 14 residues. The V end lost 4 bases, the J end lost 9 bases, and 13 bases lay between the germline ends. Germline V lookup: CDR1 SNHLY, CDR2 FYNNEI.

The rearrangement uses TRBV5-1 and TRBJ2-1; tentative D call: TRBD1 (5 bases). Germline V lookup: CDR1 SGHRS, CDR2 YFSETQ. The CDR3 loop spans 15 amino acids. Deletions cut 3 bases from V and 8 bases from J, with 18 bases between. CDR3 loop: CASSWLGRPGDEQFF. CDR3 sequence (DNA): TGCGCCAGCAGCTGGCTGGGGCGGCCAGGCGATGAGCAGTTCTTC.

The genes are TRBV6-5 and TRBJ2-5; tentatively, D is TRBD1 or TRBD2 (6 bases each). The germline V gene has CDR1 MNHEY and CDR2 SVGAGI. V lost 5 bases, J lost 2 bases, and 12 bases lay in between. This CDR3 contains 14 residues. The CDR3 sequence: CASSPTGAQETQYF. CDR3 DNA sequence: TGTGCCAGCAGTCCGACGGGGGCGCAAGAGACCCAGTACTTC.

The J gene is TRBJ1-1, the V gene TRBV5-4; no reliable D call. Trimming took 3 bases from V and 6 from J, leaving 15 bases between them. Germline V gene lookup returns CDR1 SGHNT and CDR2 YYREEE (reference sequence). This CDR3 contains 14 residues. In DNA form, the CDR3 reads TGTGCCAGCAGCTCGGGAGTCGGATACCCTGAAGCTTTCTTT. It encodes CASSSGVGYPEAFF. Looking up the rest from reference TRBV5-4 and TRBJ1-1 gives the full variable domain: ETGVTQSPTHLIKTRGQQVTLRCSSQSGHNTVSWYQQALGQGPQFIFQYYREEENGRGNFPPRFSGLQFPNYSSELNVNALELDDSALYLCASSSGVGYPEAFFGQGTRLTVV.

This clone was detected once. The gene calls are TRBV7-2 and TRBJ1-4; TRBD1 matches at 9 bases. CDR3 length equals 15 residues. V lost 5 bases, J lost 2 bases, and 3 bases stayed unmatched. Germline assignment: CDR1 SGHTA and CDR2 FQGNSA. The CDR3 nucleotides are TGTGCCAGCAGCAGAACAGGGGGCACTAATGAAAAACTGTTTTTT. Residues: CASSRTGGTNEKLFF. Complete variable domain (other parts from reference TRBV7-2 and TRBJ1-4): GAGVSQSPSNKVTEKGKDVELRCDPISGHTALYWYRQSLGQGLEFLIYFQGNSAPDKSGLPSDRFSAERTGGSVSTLTIQRTQQEDSAVYLCASSRTGGTNEKLFFGSGTQLSVL.

This clone was counted once. The chain recombines TRBV11-2 with TRBJ2-4; 8 positions match TRBD1. V trimming: 6 bases; J trimming: 8 bases; junction bases outside the gene matches: 6. The germline gives CDR1 SGHAT, CDR2 FQNNGV. The CDR3 sequence is 13 residues long. The CDR3 nucleotides are TGTGCCAGCAGACTCGGACAGGGAGACATTCAGTACTTC. It is translated as CASRLGQGDIQYF.

In this sample, this clone turned up a few times. The chain couples TRBV20-1 to TRBJ1-2; weak D call: TRBD1 (6 bases). The length of the CDR3 is 11 residues. In germline, CDR1 is DFQATT, CDR2 SNEGSKA (reference sequence). V dropped 7 bases and J dropped 8 bases, with 14 bases sitting between them. CDR3 region: CSGYRVEGYTF. CDR3 nucleotide sequence: TGCAGTGGATACAGGGTCGAAGGCTACACCTTC.

V gene TRBV6-5 combines with J gene TRBJ2-1; possible D gene TRBD1, 5 bases. Trimming pared 7 bases from V and 6 bases from J, leaving 19 bases between. Germline V gene sequence: CDR1 MNHEY, CDR2 SVGAGI. The CDR3 contains 15 residues. In nucleotides, the CDR3 is TGTGCCAGCACCTTATCTAGGGGTCTATTCAATGAGCAGTTCTTC. Amino acids: CASTLSRGLFNEQFF.

There are a few counts of this clone. The V call is TRBV4-2, the J call TRBJ1-1, with a tentative D call TRBD1 (5 bases). CDR1 is LGHNA and CDR2 is YNFKEQ in the germline V gene. The length of the CDR3 is 13 residues. V was pared by 4 bases and J by 1 base, with 7 bases between. The CDR3 nucleotides are TGTGCCAGCAGCCCAAGGGGGAACACTGAAGCTTTCTTT. Protein product: CASSPRGNTEAFF.

CDR3 region: CASSPGHRGPAYNEQFF. Written as DNA, the CDR3 is TGTGCCAGCAGCCCGGGACACAGGGGCCCCGCCTACAATGAGCAGTTCTTC. This chain links TRBV13 with TRBJ2-1; 7 nucleotides match TRBD1. Germline assignment: CDR1 PRHDT and CDR2 FYEKMQ (reference sequence). The CDR3 contains 17 residues. The J segment lost 2 bases and the V segment lost 5 bases, leaving 12 bases of the junction unmatched.

This clone was counted between two and nine times. The chain carries TRBV5-6 and TRBJ2-7; 12 nucleotides match TRBD2. With V trimmed by 0 bases and J by 4 bases, 11 bases remained unmatched. Germline V lookup: CDR1 SGHDT, CDR2 YYEEEE. This CDR3 spans 18 amino acids. The CDR3 bases are TGTGCCAGCAGCTTGGGTCCTTGGACTAGCGGGAACAATTACGAGCAGTACTTC. This encodes CASSLGPWTSGNNYEQYF.